What follows are 16 T cell receptor beta chains derived from one specimen sequenced in a study of blood T cell repertoires in COVID-19. The method was immunoSEQ multiplex PCR; TCRdb's version includes in-frame clones alone and lacks a portion of them. This sample yields about 53,000 clones, of which around 82% are seen a single time; around 2.7% belongs to the top ten. Sequenced material: peripheral blood. All receptors derive from a woman aged 55-75 years with acute or convalescent COVID-19.

The chain employs TRBV14 and TRBJ1-1; D is unclear. CDR1 is SGHDN and CDR2 is FVKESK in the germline V gene. Trimming pared 1 base from V and 1 base from J, leaving 10 bases between. The CDR3 loop spans 15 amino acids. The CDR3 DNA follows: TGTGCCAGCAGCCAAGTGCAGGCAAAGAACACTGAAGCTTTCTTT. This encodes CASSQVQAKNTEAFF.

The rearrangement uses TRBV6-5 and TRBJ2-3; 9 bases map to TRBD2. CDR3 length: 14 amino acids. Germline loops: CDR1 MNHEY, CDR2 SVGAGI. V was pared by 6 bases and J by 4 bases, with 5 bases of the junction left unmatched. CDR3 in amino acids: CASRLAGLPDTQYF. The CDR3 DNA follows: TGTGCCAGCAGGCTAGCGGGGCTCCCAGATACGCAGTATTTT.

This chain connects TRBV12-3 or TRBV12-4 to TRBJ2-7; D unclear. V was cut by 3 bases and J by 6 bases, with 9 bases left in between. The CDR3 is made up of 12 amino acids. As DNA, the CDR3 is TGTGCCAGCAGTTTCTATCCGGGCGAGCAGTACTTC. Translation: CASSFYPGEQYF.

This clone showed up just a few times. CDR3 sequence: CASSQGGKRTEAFF. As DNA, the CDR3 is TGTGCCAGCAGCCAAGGAGGGAAGAGGACTGAAGCTTTCTTT. The rearrangement uses TRBV3-1 (or the pseudogene TRBV3-2) and TRBJ1-1, with no clear D. V was cut by 1 base and J by 5 bases, with 11 bases left in between. Germline CDR1 and CDR2: LGHDT and YNNKEL (reference sequence). The CDR3 spans 14 residues.

The chain employs TRBV5-6 and TRBJ2-3, with D unclear. Looked up from germline, CDR1 is SGHDT and CDR2 is YYEEEE. Trimming left V 1 base short and J 1 base short, with 7 bases between. The CDR3 spans 14 residues. Written as DNA, the CDR3 is TGTGCCAGCAGCTTGCCGGGTGGCACAGATACGCAGTATTTT. It translates to CASSLPGGTDTQYF.

V and J are TRBV10-1 and TRBJ2-1, with 8 bases lining up with TRBD2. The CDR3 totals 16 residues. V shed 4 bases and J 1 base; nucleotides not matched to a gene: 6. Germline V lookup: CDR1 WNHNN, CDR2 SYGVQD (reference sequence). The DNA of the CDR3 is TGCGCCAGCAGTGTCTCGGCGGGAGGATCCTACAATGAGCAGTTCTTC. Its translation is CASSVSAGGSYNEQFF.

The chain combines TRBV6-2 or TRBV6-3 with TRBJ1-1; maybe TRBD1 (5 bases). V shed 0 bases and J shed 0 bases, with 11 bases lying between them. Per germline, CDR1 MNHEY and CDR2 SVGEGT. This CDR3 region has 16 residues. The DNA for the CDR3 is TGTGCCAGCAGTTACTCGAAAGGAGGGGTGAACACTGAAGCTTTCTTT. It is translated as CASSYSKGGVNTEAFF.

This clone has a single count. This chain connects TRBV12-3 or TRBV12-4 to TRBJ1-1; a weak D match, TRBD1 (6 bases). With 6 bases removed from V and 9 bases from J, the gap between germline ends came to 17 bases. The CDR3 is 13 residues long. The DNA for the CDR3 is TGTGCCAGCAGCTCTTCCTCGGACAGACAAGCTTTCTTT. This gives the protein CASSSSSDRQAFF.

The gene calls are TRBV5-4 and TRBJ2-5; TRBD2 matches 8 bases. This CDR3 spans 15 amino acids. The V and J ends lost 5 bases and 1 base, in that order; junction bases with no gene match: 7. Germline CDR1 is SGHNT and CDR2 is YYREEE (reference sequence). The CDR3 DNA sequence: TGTGCCAGCAGTGCGGGGGGCGACCTCCAAGAGACCCAGTACTTC. The encoded protein is CASSAGGDLQETQYF.

This chain uses TRBV7-8 with TRBJ2-1; 9 bases agree with TRBD2. The germline CDR1 and CDR2 sequences are SGHVS and FQNEAQ. V was clipped by 4 bases and J by 8 bases; unmatched bases: 15. There are 17 residues in the CDR3. This CDR3 reads CASSSKIGRTSVYEQFF. CDR3 DNA sequence: TGTGCCAGCAGCTCCAAGATCGGACGGACTAGCGTGTATGAGCAGTTCTTC.

This chain uses TRBV5-6 with TRBJ2-7; TRBD2 matches at 7 bases. Losses at the gene ends were 6 bases for V and 2 bases for J; bases not matched to a gene: 11. Germline CDR1 is SGHDT and CDR2 is YYEEEE. This CDR3 spans 15 amino acids. CDR3 residues: CASNTKGRGAYEQYF. DNA for the CDR3: TGTGCCAGCAACACCAAGGGGAGGGGCGCCTACGAGCAGTACTTC.

The chain carries TRBV6-6 and TRBJ2-1; 7 bases map to TRBD1. The CDR3 is made up of 14 amino acids. Germline V gene data show CDR1 as MNHNY and CDR2 as SVGAGI (reference sequence). After removal of 6 bases from V and 10 bases from J, the junction contained 12 bases not matched to a gene. CDR3 nucleotides: TGTGCCAGCAGGGTGATCGACAGGGTCGGGGAGCAGTTCTTC. This gives the protein CASRVIDRVGEQFF.

The chain recombines TRBV19 with TRBJ1-2, with D hard to call. The germline gives CDR1 LNHDA, CDR2 SQIVND (reference sequence). The CDR3 runs to 15 residues. Trimming removed 9 bases at V and 1 base at J, with 18 bases between. In nucleotides, the CDR3 is TGTGCCAGCACAGATCCTCGACACCTTAACTATGGCTACACCTTC. Its translation is CASTDPRHLNYGYTF.

The V gene is TRBV29-1, the J gene TRBJ1-2; TRBD1 is a possible D gene (6 bases). The CDR3 runs to 16 residues. CDR1 is SQVTM and CDR2 is ANQGSEA in the germline V gene. V lost 4 bases, J lost 8 bases, and 26 bases lay in between. The CDR3 DNA follows: TGCAGCGTTGGGGGCCACATGGGCAGGGGCCTTGGCGGCTACACCTTC. Translation gives CSVGGHMGRGLGGYTF.

The chain carries TRBV12-3 or TRBV12-4 and TRBJ1-2; 9 bases line up with TRBD1. The length of the CDR3 is 13 residues. V was pared by 8 bases and J by 6 bases, with 7 bases of the junction left unmatched. The CDR3 loop reads CASGKGQGHGYTF. The CDR3 DNA sequence: TGTGCCAGCGGGAAGGGACAGGGACATGGCTACACCTTC.

The CDR3 region has the DNA TGCGCCAGCAGCTTCGGGACAGCCGTTGGCTACACCTTC. Amino acid sequence: CASSFGTAVGYTF. The rearrangement links TRBV5-1 to TRBJ1-2; 7 nucleotides match TRBD1. The V and J ends lost 2 bases and 7 bases, in that order; junction bases with no gene match: 5. This CDR3 is built from 13 residues. The V gene's germline CDR1 is SGHRS and CDR2 YFSETQ.